The clone carrying this T cell receptor beta chain has just a few counts. This sample was included in a study of T-cell memory formation after mild COVID-19. TCRdb reanalysed the 5' RACE reads using MiXCR and keeps one entry per CDR3 protein. There are roughly 250,000 distinct CDR3 sequences in the sample; over 15% occur only once, and around 21% lies in the top ten. J lost 3 bases, V lost 2 bases, and 5 bases had no gene match. This CDR3 has 15 amino acids. Germline V lookup: CDR1 SGDLS, CDR2 YYNGEE. The sequencing input was PBMCs or a T cell subset sorted from them (not recorded which). The TCR sequence derives from a young man who had mild COVID-19 (a few samples of this study predate the infection). Cell type and time point are not known. The rearrangement joins TRBV9 to TRBJ2-1; TRBD1 matches 7 bases. This chain's CDR3 is CASSVPGGLYNEQFF. The CDR3 nucleotides are TGTGCCAGCAGCGTTCCAGGGGGTCTCTACAATGAGCAGTTCTTC.